This T cell receptor (beta chain) is from a study of OX40 agonist ivuxolimab in advanced cancers. At the level of the study: Partial response was recorded in three patients: one hepatocellular carcinoma and two cutaneous melanoma cases. Findings and caveats of the study: There were, on average, more expanded clones in CD8+ T cells than in CD4+. With doses of 0.1-3.0 mg/kg, partial responders showed among the lowest clonal expansion.

The method was immunoSEQ multiplex PCR; TCRdb's version includes in-frame clones alone and lacks a portion of them. Counted here are 47,000 or so clones, over 85% occurring once; the ten biggest clones make up roughly 43%. V shed 0 bases and J shed 5 bases, with 10 bases lying between them. The CDR3 has 15 residues. Germline V lookup: CDR1 MGHRA, CDR2 YSYEKL. Points on this clone: Its antigen is as yet unknown.

V gene TRBV4-1 combines with J gene TRBJ2-2; a weak D match, TRBD2 (5 bases). This specimen consisted of CD4+ or CD8+ T cells sorted from blood, obtained in a trial of the OX40 agonist ivuxolimab. This TCR was recovered from an adult with an advanced solid tumor such as melanoma, head and neck, liver or kidney cancer. For the CDR3, the DNA is TGCGCCAGCAGCCAAGAAAGCCCGGGGACCGGGGAGCTGTTTTTT. Protein: CASSQESPGTGELFF.